Shown below are 8 T cell receptor beta chains from a single sample sequenced in a study of long-term antiretroviral therapy in people with HIV. immunoSEQ v3.0 was run at survey level. Sequenced by immunoSEQ multiplex PCR; TCRdb stores in-frame clones only, minus some. Of more than 25,000 clones in the sample, 70% to 90% were seen once. The sequenced sample was unsorted PBMCs, obtained 3 years after starting antiretroviral therapy. The receptors were sampled from a middle-aged man with HIV.

The chain uses TRBV6-6 and TRBJ1-1; D is unresolved. Trimming stripped 2 bases from V and 4 bases from J, with 11 bases between. This CDR3 has 14 residues. Germline CDR1 MNHNY, CDR2 SVGAGI (reference sequence). CDR3 amino acids: CASSYPPRGTEAFF. The CDR3 DNA follows: TGTGCCAGCAGTTACCCGCCCCGGGGCACTGAAGCTTTCTTT.

CDR3 region: CASSPPGQGISYEQYF. The CDR3 DNA reads TGCGCCAGCAGCCCGCCGGGACAGGGGATCTCCTACGAGCAGTACTTC. The chain has TRBV4-1 and TRBJ2-7; 10 bases align to TRBD1. The germline V gene encodes CDR1 MGHRA and CDR2 YSYEKL. The CDR3 runs 16 residues. The J segment lost 0 bases and the V segment lost 4 bases, leaving 6 bases of the junction unmatched.

The chain has TRBV10-2 and TRBJ2-3; 8 positions match TRBD2. The CDR3 has 14 amino acids. The V and J ends lost 6 bases and 1 base, in that order; junction bases with no gene match: 3. Germline values: CDR1 WSHSY, CDR2 SAAADI. The CDR3 region has the DNA TGCGCCAGCAGAATGGGACTAGGCACAGATACGCAGTATTTT. It specifies CASRMGLGTDTQYF.

This chain joins TRBV5-5 and TRBJ2-5, with D possibly matching TRBD2 (7 bases). From germline, CDR1 is SGHKS and CDR2 YYEKEE (reference sequence). The CDR3 loop spans 16 amino acids. V was clipped by 4 bases and J by 2 bases, with 18 bases between them. Written as DNA, the CDR3 is TGTGCCAGCAGCGCTCTAGGGGGGAGGGGGCAAGAGACCCAGTACTTC. This gives the protein CASSALGGRGQETQYF.

V is TRBV19 and J is TRBJ1-6; TRBD1 might be the D (6 bases). This CDR3 contains 14 residues. Per the germline V gene, CDR1 is LNHDA and CDR2 is SQIVND (reference sequence). With 7 bases removed from V and 5 bases from J, the gap between germline ends came to 12 bases. CDR3 residues: CASKATGHNSPLHF. CDR3 DNA sequence: TGTGCCAGTAAGGCGACAGGCCATAATTCACCCCTCCACTTT. Complete variable domain (other parts from reference TRBV19 and TRBJ1-6): DGGITQSPKYLFRKEGQNVTLSCEQNLNHDAMYWYRQDPGQGLRLIYYSQIVNDFQKGDIAEGYSVSREKKESFPLTVTSAQKNPTAFYLCASKATGHNSPLHFGNGTRLTVT.

This chain uses TRBV5-1 with TRBJ2-7; 9 positions agree with TRBD2. J was trimmed by 5 bases and V by 4 bases; bases with no gene match: 10. Germline lookup yields CDR1 SGHRS and CDR2 YFSETQ. The CDR3 is made up of 15 amino acids. CDR3 DNA sequence: TGCGCCAGCAGCCGGACTAGCGACTATCGAAACGAGCAGTACTTC. It translates to CASSRTSDYRNEQYF.

V is TRBV5-1 and J is TRBJ2-7; 8 bases align to TRBD2. The CDR3 runs to 15 residues. Germline-derived CDR1 and CDR2 are SGHRS and YFSETQ. J was trimmed by 6 bases and V by 4 bases; bases with no gene match: 12. CDR3 in DNA: TGCGCCAGCAGCATAGACCCTAATAGCGGGGTCGAGCAGTACTTC. Protein product: CASSIDPNSGVEQYF.

Only one count was recorded for this clone. The J gene is TRBJ1-4, the V gene TRBV5-6; D gene unclear. The CDR3 sequence is 13 residues long. The germline V and J ends were trimmed by 10 bases and 0 bases, with 10 bases remaining between them. Germline V lookup: CDR1 SGHDT, CDR2 YYEEEE. CDR3 in DNA: TGTGCCGGTGGACTTGCAACTAATGAAAAACTGTTTTTT. Protein: CAGGLATNEKLFF.